The sequence of this TCR beta chain was determined in a study of T cell responses to AZD1222 COVID-19 vaccine (dated by TCRdb to the early 2020s). At the level of the whole study: Because spike-specific TCR depth and breadth did not differ between the two schedules, AZD1222 recipients who got a second dose at roughly 4 weeks were pooled with those who got a second dose at roughly 12 weeks. TCR sequencing was performed for roughly 250 trial participants, of whom some 200 were given two doses of AZD1222 and approximately 25 were given two doses of MenACWY control vaccine. Trial participants were enrolled by age into subgroups of 18-55, 56-69 and 70-plus years, and roughly 150, 30 and 60 TCR-sequenced participants, respectively, were included in these subgroups.

At the junction V is shortened by 0 bases and J by 2 bases; bases outside the gene matches: 6. Taken from the germline V gene, the CDR1 and CDR2 loops are MNHEY and SVGAGI. The CDR3 goes from the cysteine to the phenylalanine over 16 residues. Just CDR3 DNA is preserved here, 48 bases in frame from base 1. Note on this clone: The clone's antigen remains unknown. No qualities accompany the bases; no much larger clone lies one base away.

In light of the paper, this sample's time point label describes: baseline before first vaccination. Samples from vaccinated people were obtained from the UK trials COV001 and COV002, which included a single-blind randomized controlled phase 2/3 trial of AZD1222 (ChAdOx1 nCoV-19) in healthy adults. Trial participant PBMC samples were collected at day 0 and day 28 after the second dose for TCRbeta chain sequencing. Results the study describes overall, beyond this receptor: Most participants were white British and females outnumbered males, and the authors suggested that clonal diversity may have been underestimated. Conclusions about previously exposed vaccinees are limited, since just six AZD1222 recipients were seropositive for SARS-CoV-2 at baseline. The 56-69-year group was small, and its depth increase did not reach significance, likely because of low power. Vaccine-associated CD4 TCRs spanned the whole spike protein, with dominant responses in regions 160-218 and 743-854. Reportedly, almost half of the unique spike-specific TCRs recognized epitopes lying outside the regions that are mutated in the B.1.351 and B.1.1.7 variants. Because no day 14 peak-response samples were available, the repertoires could be characterized only after the peak T cell response. Spike-specific TCR breadth and depth rose significantly after two AZD1222 doses compared with day 0 and with MenACWY recipients.

The CDR3 regions of human TCRbeta chains were subjected to immunosequencing. In the paper's pipeline: Repertoire TCRs were matched against a reference library of SARS-CoV-2-specific TCRs generated with the MIRA antigen-specificity platform. Breadth was defined as the fraction of unique TCRs that were SARS-CoV-2-associated, and depth was defined as the fraction of total T cells that were SARS-CoV-2-associated. Using the MIRA data, each spike-specific TCR was assigned both to the spike region to which the TCR was reactive and to a CD4 or CD8 class. Log10-transformed breadth and depth values were compared by one-way ANOVA with Sidak's multiple comparisons tests. TCRdb took over this immuneACCESS table, retaining in-frame rearrangements with V and J assigned. Such tables are incomplete; in checked studies, under half of the missing clones stem from an unresolved V gene, and the remainder is unexplained. V, J and clone size derive from that table, while D and trimming were established from the DNA sequence. The sample table shows 150,000 or so clones, and about nine tenths are seen once. The leading ten clones occupy around 5.9% of the sample.

The sequence links TRBV6-5 to TRBJ2-7; the central 8 bases match TRBD2. This sequence originates from an adult in good health. The starting material was peripheral blood, obtained on day 0 of AZD1222 vaccination. The DNA reads TGTGCCAGCAGTTACTCGAGGCTAGCGGGCACCTACGAGCAGTACTTC. This codes for CASSYSRLAGTYEQYF.